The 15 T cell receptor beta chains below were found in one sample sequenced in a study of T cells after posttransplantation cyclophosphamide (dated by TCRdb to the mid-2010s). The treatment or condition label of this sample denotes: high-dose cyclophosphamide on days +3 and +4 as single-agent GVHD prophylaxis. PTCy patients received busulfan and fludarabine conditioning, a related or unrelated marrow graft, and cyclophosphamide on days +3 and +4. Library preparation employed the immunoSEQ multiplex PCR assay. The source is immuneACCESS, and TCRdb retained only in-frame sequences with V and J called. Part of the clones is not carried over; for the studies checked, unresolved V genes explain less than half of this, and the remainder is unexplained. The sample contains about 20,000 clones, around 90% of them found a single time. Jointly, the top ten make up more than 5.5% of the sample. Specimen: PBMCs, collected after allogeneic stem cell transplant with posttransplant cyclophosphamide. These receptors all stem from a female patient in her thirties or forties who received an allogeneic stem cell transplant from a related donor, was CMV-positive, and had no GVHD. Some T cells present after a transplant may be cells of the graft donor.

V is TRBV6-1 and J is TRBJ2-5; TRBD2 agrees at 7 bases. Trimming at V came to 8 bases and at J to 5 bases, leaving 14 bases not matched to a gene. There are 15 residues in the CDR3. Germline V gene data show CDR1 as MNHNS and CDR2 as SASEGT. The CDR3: CASSLGVMGGETQYF. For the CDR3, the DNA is TGTGCCAGCTCCCTCGGGGTGATGGGGGGGGAGACCCAGTACTTC.

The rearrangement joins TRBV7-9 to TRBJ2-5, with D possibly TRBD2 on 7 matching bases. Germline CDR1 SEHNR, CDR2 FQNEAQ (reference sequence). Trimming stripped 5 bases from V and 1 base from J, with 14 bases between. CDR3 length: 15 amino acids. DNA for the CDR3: TGTGCCAGCAGCCCTGGGGGCGGGGGCCAAGAGACCCAGTACTTC. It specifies CASSPGGGGQETQYF.

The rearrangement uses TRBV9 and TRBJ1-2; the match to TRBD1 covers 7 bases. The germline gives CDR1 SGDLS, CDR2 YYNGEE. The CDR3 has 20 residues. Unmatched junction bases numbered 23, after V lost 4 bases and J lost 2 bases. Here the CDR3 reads CASSSRMQRGTAGPNYGYTF. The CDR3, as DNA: TGTGCCAGCAGCAGTAGAATGCAGCGCGGGACAGCAGGACCAAACTATGGCTACACCTTC.

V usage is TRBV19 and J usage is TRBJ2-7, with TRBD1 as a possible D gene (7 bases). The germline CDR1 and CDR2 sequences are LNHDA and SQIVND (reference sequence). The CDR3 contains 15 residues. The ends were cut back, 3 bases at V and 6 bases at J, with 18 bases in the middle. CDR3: CASSMAAGGLLEQYF. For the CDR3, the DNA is TGTGCCAGTAGTATGGCGGCAGGGGGACTTCTCGAGCAGTACTTC.

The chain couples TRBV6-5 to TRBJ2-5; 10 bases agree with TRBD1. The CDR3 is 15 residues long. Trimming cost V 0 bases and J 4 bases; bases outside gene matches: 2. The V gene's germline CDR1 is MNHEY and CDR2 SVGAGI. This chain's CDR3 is CASSYSTGGRETQYF. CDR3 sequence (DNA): TGTGCCAGCAGTTACTCGACAGGGGGCAGAGAGACCCAGTACTTC.

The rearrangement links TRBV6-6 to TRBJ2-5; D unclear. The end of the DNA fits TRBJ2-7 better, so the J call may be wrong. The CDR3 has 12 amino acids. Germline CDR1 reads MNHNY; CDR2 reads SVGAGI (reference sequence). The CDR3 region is CASSYLVTEQYF. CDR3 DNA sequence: TGTGCCAGCAGTTATTTGGTTACCGAGCAGTACTTC.

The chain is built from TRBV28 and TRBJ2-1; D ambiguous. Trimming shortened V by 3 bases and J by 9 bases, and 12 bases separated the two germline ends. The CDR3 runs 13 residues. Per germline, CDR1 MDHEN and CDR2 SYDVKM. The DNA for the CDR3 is TGTGCCAGCAGTTTTAATAGTGTGATTGAGCAGTTCTTC. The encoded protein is CASSFNSVIEQFF.

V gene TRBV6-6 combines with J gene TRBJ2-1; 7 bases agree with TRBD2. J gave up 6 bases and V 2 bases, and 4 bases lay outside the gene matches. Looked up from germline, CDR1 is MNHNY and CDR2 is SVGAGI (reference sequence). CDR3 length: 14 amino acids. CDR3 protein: CASSYTGTINEQFF. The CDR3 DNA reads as TGTGCCAGCAGTTACACCGGGACTATCAATGAGCAGTTCTTC.

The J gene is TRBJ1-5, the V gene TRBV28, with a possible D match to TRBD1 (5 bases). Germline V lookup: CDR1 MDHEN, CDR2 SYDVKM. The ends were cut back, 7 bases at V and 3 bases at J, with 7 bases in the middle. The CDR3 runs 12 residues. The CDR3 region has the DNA TGTGCCAGCACAGGGCCCAATCAGCCCCAGCATTTT. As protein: CASTGPNQPQHF. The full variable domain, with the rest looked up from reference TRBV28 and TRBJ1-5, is DVKVTQSSRYLVKRTGEKVFLECVQDMDHENMFWYRQDPGLGLRLIYFSYDVKMKEKGDIPEGYSVSREKKERFSLILESASTNQTSMYLCASTGPNQPQHFGDGTRLSIL.

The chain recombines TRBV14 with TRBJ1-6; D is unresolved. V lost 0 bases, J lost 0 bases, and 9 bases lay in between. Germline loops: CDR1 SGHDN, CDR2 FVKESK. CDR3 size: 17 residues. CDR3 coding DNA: TGTGCCAGCAGCCAAGATACAGTTCTCTCCTATAATTCACCCCTCCACTTT. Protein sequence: CASSQDTVLSYNSPLHF. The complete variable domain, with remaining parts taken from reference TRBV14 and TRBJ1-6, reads EAGVTQFPSHSVIEKGQTVTLRCDPISGHDNLYWYRRVMGKEIKFLLHFVKESKQDESGMPNNRFLAERTGGTYSTLKVQPAELEDSGVYFCASSQDTVLSYNSPLHFGNGTRLTVT.

CDR3 nucleotide sequence: TGTGCCAGCAGCTTAGGCGGTGGAGGTTTGGGGAATGAGCAGTTCTTC. As protein: CASSLGGGGLGNEQFF. The V call is TRBV11-3, the J call TRBJ2-1; tentatively, D is TRBD2 (5 bases). CDR1 SGHNT and CDR2 YENEEA come from the germline V gene. V was shortened by 1 base and J by 7 bases, with 17 bases between the two germline ends. The CDR3 sequence is 16 residues long.

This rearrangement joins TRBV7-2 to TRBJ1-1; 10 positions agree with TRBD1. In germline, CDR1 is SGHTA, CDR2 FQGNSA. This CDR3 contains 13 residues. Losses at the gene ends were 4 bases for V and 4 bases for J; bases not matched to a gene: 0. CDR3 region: CASSWDRGTEAFF. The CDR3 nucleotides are TGTGCCAGCAGCTGGGACAGGGGCACTGAAGCTTTCTTT.

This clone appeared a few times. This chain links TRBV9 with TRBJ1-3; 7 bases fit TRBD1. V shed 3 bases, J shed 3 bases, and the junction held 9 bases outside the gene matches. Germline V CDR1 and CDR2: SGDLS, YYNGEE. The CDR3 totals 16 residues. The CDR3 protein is CASSERQGWDGNTIYF. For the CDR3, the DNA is TGTGCCAGCAGCGAGAGACAGGGTTGGGATGGAAACACCATATATTTT.

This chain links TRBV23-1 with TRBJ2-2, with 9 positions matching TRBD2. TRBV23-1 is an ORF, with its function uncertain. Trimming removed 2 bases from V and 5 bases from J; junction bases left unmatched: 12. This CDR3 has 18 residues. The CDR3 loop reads CASSQLPRGLAVTGELFF. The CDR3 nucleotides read TGCGCCAGCAGTCAACTCCCCAGGGGACTAGCTGTAACCGGGGAGCTGTTTTTT.

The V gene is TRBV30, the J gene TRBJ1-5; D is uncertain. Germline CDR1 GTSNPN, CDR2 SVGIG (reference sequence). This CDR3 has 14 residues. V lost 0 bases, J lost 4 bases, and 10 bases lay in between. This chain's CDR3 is CAWSVSTVNQPQHF. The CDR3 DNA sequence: TGTGCCTGGAGTGTGAGTACAGTGAATCAGCCCCAGCATTTT.